The T cell receptor beta chain described here comes from a study of graft-versus-host responses after intestinal transplantation. Looking at the study overall: Multivisceral, liver-intestinal, or isolated intestinal transplants were given to recipients. Study observations and caveats: Recipient-marrow GvH clones were detected, some having first appeared in ileum or blood. High graft-versus-host to host-versus-graft clonal ratios were found in allografts of patients who had graft-donor T cell macrochimerism. Peak levels of circulating GvH clones tracked with early post-transplant HvG declines.

On this clone itself: Its cognate antigen is unknown.

The data were produced by immunoSEQ multiplex PCR, yet TCRdb's version contains in-frame clones alone and is incomplete. This table has some 64,000 clones, around nine tenths appearing once. Here the sequenced sample was unstimulated CD8+ T cells sorted from spleen or lymph node cells, taken before transplant. This sequence was found in a human donor who was the organ donor for an intestinal transplant.

CDR3 sequence (DNA): TGTGCCAGCAGAAGACTAGCGGGAGTCAGCGACGAGCAGTACTTC. It yields the protein CASRRLAGVSDEQYF. This chain uses TRBV6-6 with TRBJ2-7, with TRBD2 identical over 12 bases. This CDR3 is built from 15 residues. Trimming at V came to 6 bases and at J to 5 bases, leaving 8 bases not matched to a gene. Germline V gene sequence: CDR1 MNHNY, CDR2 SVGAGI (reference sequence).